Below, one TCR beta chain is given with its context. Its antigen is as yet unknown. This sample was included in a study of CD8+CD57+ T cells in acquired aplastic anemia. The sequenced patients had an expansion of CD8+CD57+ cells seen by flow cytometry. Severe acquired aplastic anemia was diagnosed in all patients. The CDR3 consists of 13 residues. Trimming took 3 bases from V and 3 from J, leaving 7 bases between them. Germline CDR1 is LNHNV and CDR2 is YYDKDF (reference sequence). Genomic DNA provided the template from which TCR beta VDJ and CDR3 profiles were obtained. MiXCR was run by TCRdb on the reads, yielding one entry per CDR3 protein. The table shows some 160,000 distinct CDR3 sequences, with 48% occurring only once. General observations from the study: The number of CD8+ CDR3 sequences shared by patients and controls was twenty-nine. No significant patient-versus-control difference appeared in CD8+ Simpson's diversity.

This receptor was taken from a human donor with aplastic anemia. The chain has TRBV15 and TRBJ2-3; D is undetermined. The sequencing sample was made of sorted CD4+, CD8+, or CD8+CD57+ T cells (not recorded which) from PBMCs. The CDR3 DNA reads as TGTGCCACCAGCAGGAGGTGGACAGATACGCAGTATTTT. As protein: CATSRRWTDTQYF. The whole variable domain, filled in from reference TRBV15 and TRBJ2-3, reads DAMVIQNPRYQVTQFGKPVTLSCSQTLNHNVMYWYQQKSSQAPKLLFHYYDKDFNNEADTPDNFQSRRPNTSFCFLDIRSPGLGDTAMYLCATSRRWTDTQYFGPGTRLTVL.